At least ten counts were recorded for the clone carrying this T cell receptor (beta chain). This sample was taken from a study of neurological immune-mediated disorders. CDR1 is SGHRS, CDR2 YFSETQ, per germline. This CDR3 contains 15 residues. Trimming took 1 base from V and 2 from J; bases not matched to a gene: 3. Via MiXCR, TCRdb re-called the 5' RACE reads, giving one row per CDR3 protein. The sample lists some 66,000 distinct CDR3 sequences, under 3.5% occurring once. Material for sequencing was PBMCs. The origin of this receptor is a man aged 35 to 55 with multiple sclerosis. The chain has TRBV5-1 and TRBJ1-5, with 7 positions matching TRBD1. DNA for the CDR3: TGCGCCAGCAGCTTGCACGGACAGGGCAATCAGCCCCAGCATTTT. Translating gives CASSLHGQGNQPQHF.